The rows below give T cell receptor beta chains drawn from one sample of a study of human T cells and chemical hapten exposure. Via MiXCR, TCRdb re-called the RACE reads, giving one row per CDR3 protein. The repertoire holds 130,000 or so distinct CDR3 sequences, roughly 12% seen once, with approximately 2.5% in the top ten. This specimen was whole blood, taken in connection with sensitization to the hapten diphenylcyclopropenone (DPC). These receptors originate from a woman aged 50 to 60 with alopecia areata. Some clones in this sample may be carry-over from other donors' samples. Each CDR3 is given with its conserved first and last residue. D genes are given only for firm matches. The size of a clone is reported for some rows only, either as once, few or many, or as a class for expanded clones.

d_call: .; v_call: TRBV3-1; clone_size: .; j_call: TRBJ1-5; cdr3_nt: TGTGCCAGCAGCCAGGGGAGCAATCAGCCCCAGCATTTT; cdr3_aa: CASSQGSNQPQHF
d_call: TRBD2; v_call: TRBV20-1; clone_size: many; j_call: TRBJ2-3; cdr3_nt: TGCAGTGCTAGGCCCAGCGGGAGGCCCACAGATACGCAGTATTTT; cdr3_aa: CSARPSGRPTDTQYF
d_call: TRBD2; v_call: TRBV20-1; clone_size: .; j_call: TRBJ2-3; cdr3_nt: TGCAGTGCCACCCATAGCGGGAGCACAGATACGCAGTATTTT; cdr3_aa: CSATHSGSTDTQYF
d_call: TRBD1; v_call: TRBV23-1; clone_size: once; j_call: TRBJ2-3; cdr3_nt: TGCGCCAGGGGGGACAGGGGTGGAGATACGCAGTATTTT; cdr3_aa: CARGDRGGDTQYF
d_call: TRBD1; v_call: TRBV3-1; clone_size: .; j_call: TRBJ1-2; cdr3_nt: TGTGCCAGCAGCCAAGGGAGACAGGGACTAACAAGTTACACCTTC; cdr3_aa: CASSQGRQGLTSYTF
d_call: TRBD1; v_call: TRBV29-1; clone_size: .; j_call: TRBJ2-7; cdr3_nt: TGCAGCGTTGCACAGGGGAGCTCCTACGAGCAGTACTTC; cdr3_aa: CSVAQGSSYEQYF
d_call: .; v_call: TRBV3-1; clone_size: once; j_call: TRBJ1-6; cdr3_nt: TGTGCCAGCAGCCAAGGAGACAAGACGGCCCTCCACTTT; cdr3_aa: CASSQGDKTALHF
d_call: TRBD1; v_call: TRBV10-3; clone_size: many; j_call: TRBJ2-3; cdr3_nt: TGTGCCATCAACGGACAGGCAACAGATACGCAGTATTTT; cdr3_aa: CAINGQATDTQYF
d_call: TRBD1; v_call: TRBV27; clone_size: .; j_call: TRBJ1-6; cdr3_nt: TGTGCCAGCACCGCCCCCCTCAGGGACAGCTCTCATTCACCCCTCCACTTT; cdr3_aa: CASTAPLRDSSHSPLHF
d_call: .; v_call: TRBV10-2; clone_size: once; j_call: TRBJ1-6; cdr3_nt: TGCGCCAGCAGGGAGGCGCCTGGGAATTCACCCCTCCACTTT; cdr3_aa: CASREAPGNSPLHF